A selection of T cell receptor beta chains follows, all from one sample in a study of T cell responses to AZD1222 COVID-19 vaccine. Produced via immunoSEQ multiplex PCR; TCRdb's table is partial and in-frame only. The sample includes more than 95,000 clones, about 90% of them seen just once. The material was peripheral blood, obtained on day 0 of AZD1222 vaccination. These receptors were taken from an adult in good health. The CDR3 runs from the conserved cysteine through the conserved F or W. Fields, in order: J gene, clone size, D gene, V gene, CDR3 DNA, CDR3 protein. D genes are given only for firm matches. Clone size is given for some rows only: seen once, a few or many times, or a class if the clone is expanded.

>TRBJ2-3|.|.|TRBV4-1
TGCGCCAGCAGCCTGACCCACCAGAGAGCTAGCACAGATACGCAGTATTTT
CASSLTHQRASTDTQYF
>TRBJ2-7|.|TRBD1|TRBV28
TGTGCCAGCAGTTCTTACCGGGACAGGGTTGACGAGCAGTACTTC
CASSSYRDRVDEQYF
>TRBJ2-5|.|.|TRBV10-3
TGTGCCATCAGCGCCGGAAGCTCAAAGGAGACCCAGTACTTC
CAISAGSSKETQYF
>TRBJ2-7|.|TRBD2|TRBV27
TGTGCCAGCAGTTTATCCAGACTAGCGGGGCTGATATACGAGCAGTACTTC
CASSLSRLAGLIYEQYF
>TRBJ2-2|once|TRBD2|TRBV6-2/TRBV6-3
TGTGCCAGCAGTTCCCCAGCGGGAGGGCCCATCGGGGAGCTGTTTTTT
CASSSPAGGPIGELFF
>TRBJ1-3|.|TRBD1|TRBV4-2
TGTGCCAGCAGCCAAGAATCAGGGGGCAACACCATATATTTT
CASSQESGGNTIYF
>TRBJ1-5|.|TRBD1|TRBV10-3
TGTGCCATCAGTGTAGGGGCAGGGGGTCGGGGTCAGCCCCAGCATTTT
CAISVGAGGRGQPQHF
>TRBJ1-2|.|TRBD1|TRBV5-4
TGTGCCAGCAGCTTGTCACAGGGGGCTAACTATGGCTACACCTTC
CASSLSQGANYGYTF
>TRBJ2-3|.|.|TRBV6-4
TGTGCCAGCAGTGACGCGGGCACAGATACGCAGTATTTT
CASSDAGTDTQYF
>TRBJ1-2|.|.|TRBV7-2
TGTGCCAGCAGCTTAGCGCTGGGGGGCGCTTATGGCTACACCTTC
CASSLALGGAYGYTF
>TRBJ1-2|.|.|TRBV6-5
TGTGCCAGCAGTTACGTTACAGGGAATGGCTACACCTTC
CASSYVTGNGYTF
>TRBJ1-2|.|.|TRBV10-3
TGTGCCATCAGCATAAGGGATGGCTACACCTTC
CAISIRDGYTF
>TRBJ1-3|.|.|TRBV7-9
TGTGCCAGCGGCCGAGATGGAGGCACCATATATTTT
CASGRDGGTIYF
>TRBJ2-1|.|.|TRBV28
TGTGCCAGCAGTTTACCGGGTCCCGGCAATGAGCAGTTCTTC
CASSLPGPGNEQFF
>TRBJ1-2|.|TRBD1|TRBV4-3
TGCGCCAGCAGCCAAAGAGGGGGCCGGGGCAGGTTCTATGGCTACACCTTC
CASSQRGGRGRFYGYTF
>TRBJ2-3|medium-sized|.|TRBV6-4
TGTGCCAGCAGTGAAGGCGGGTCAGGGACAGATACGCAGTATTTT
CASSEGGSGTDTQYF
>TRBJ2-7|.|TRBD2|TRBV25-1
TGTGCCAGCATCGCGGGAGTGATTCCCAACCCGAGTACCGAGCAGTACTTC
CASIAGVIPNPSTEQYF
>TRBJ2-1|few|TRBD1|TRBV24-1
TGTGCCACCAGTGGCAGGGGGAATGAGCAGTTCTTC
CATSGRGNEQFF
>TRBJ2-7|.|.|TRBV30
TGTGCCTGGAGTGTAGCCGGGAGCGAGCAGTACTTC
CAWSVAGSEQYF
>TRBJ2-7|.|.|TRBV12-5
TGTGCTAGTGGTTTAGGCAGGGTCTACGAGCAGTACTTC
CASGLGRVYEQYF
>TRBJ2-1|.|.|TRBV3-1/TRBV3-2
TGTGCCAGCAGCCAGGTGGGAGATACGAATGAGCAGTTCTTC
CASSQVGDTNEQFF
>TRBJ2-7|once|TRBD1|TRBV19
TGTGCCACTGGGACAGGGGCCTACGAGCAGTACTTC
CATGTGAYEQYF
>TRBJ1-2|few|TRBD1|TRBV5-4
TGTGCCAGCAGCCACTACCTAGATAGACAGGGCGCCTTC
CASSHYLDRQGAF
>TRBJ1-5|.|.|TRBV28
TGTGCCAGCACTATTGGAGGGAATAGCGGGATAAGTCAGCCCCAGCATTTT
CASTIGGNSGISQPQHF
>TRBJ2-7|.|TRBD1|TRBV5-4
TGTGCCAGCAGCTCCGACAGGGACAGCTCCTACGAGCAGTACTTC
CASSSDRDSSYEQYF
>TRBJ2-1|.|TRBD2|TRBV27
TGTGCCAGCAGTTCCCAACTAGCGGGAGGGGTCAATGAGCAGTTCTTC
CASSSQLAGGVNEQFF
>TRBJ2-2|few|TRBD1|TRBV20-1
TGCAGTGCTAGTGTCCGGACAGGAACCGGGGAGCTGTTTTTT
CSASVRTGTGELFF
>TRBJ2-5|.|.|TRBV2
TGTGCCAGCAGTGGCTTCGGGTTTGAGACCCAGTACTTC
CASSGFGFETQYF
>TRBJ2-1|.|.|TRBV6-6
TGTGCCAGCGTAGGGGGTTCCTACAATGAGCAGTTCTTC
CASVGGSYNEQFF
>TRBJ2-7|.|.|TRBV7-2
TGTGCCAGCAGCTTAGGACTGAAATCCTACGAGCAGTACTTC
CASSLGLKSYEQYF
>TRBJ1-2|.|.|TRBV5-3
TGTGCCAGAAGCGACCCCACAGGGAACTATGGCTACACCTTC
CARSDPTGNYGYTF
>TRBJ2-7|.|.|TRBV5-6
TGTGCCAGCAGCTTGGGGGACGGTCCTTCCTACGAGCAGTACTTC
CASSLGDGPSYEQYF
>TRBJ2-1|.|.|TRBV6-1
TGTGCCAGCAGTGTGTGGTGGGAGCCCCCTCTCAATGAGCAGTTCTTC
CASSVWWEPPLNEQFF
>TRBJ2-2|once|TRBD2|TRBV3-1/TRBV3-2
TGTGCCAGCAGCCAGGCTAGCGGGGGGAACACCGGGGAGCTGTTTTTT
CASSQASGGNTGELFF
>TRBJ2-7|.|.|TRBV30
TGTGCCTGGAGTGCCCCAGACCAGCAGTACTTC
CAWSAPDQQYF
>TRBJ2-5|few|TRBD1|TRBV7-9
TGTGCCAGCAGCTCCCGAGGGACAGGGGGATGGGGAGAGACCCAGTACTTC
CASSSRGTGGWGETQYF
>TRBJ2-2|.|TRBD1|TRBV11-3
TGTGCCAGCAGCTTAGATTTTGGGACAGGGAACACCGGGGAGCTGTTTTTT
CASSLDFGTGNTGELFF
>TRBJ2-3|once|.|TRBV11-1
TGTGCCAGCAGCCGCCCGACTAGTTGGGGTCCGCAGTATTTT
CASSRPTSWGPQYF
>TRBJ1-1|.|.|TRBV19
TGTGCCTCCTACAGTCAAATGAACACTGAAGCTTTCTTT
CASYSQMNTEAFF
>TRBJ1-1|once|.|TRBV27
TGTGCCAGCAGTCTGGGGCCCCAGCGGTTGGCTTTCTTT
CASSLGPQRLAFF
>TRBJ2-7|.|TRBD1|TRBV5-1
TGCGCCAGCAGTCCAACGACAGGGCACGAGCAGTACTTC
CASSPTTGHEQYF
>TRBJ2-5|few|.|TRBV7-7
TGTGCTAGCAGCTTAGAGTTCGGCAGACAAGAGACCCAGTACTTC
CASSLEFGRQETQYF
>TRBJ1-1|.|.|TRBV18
TGTGCCAGCTCCTACTCCGAATCGCTTGACCGGCCTGAAGCTTTCTTT
CASSYSESLDRPEAFF
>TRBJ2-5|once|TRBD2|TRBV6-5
TGTGCCAGCAGCGGGACTAGCAAGGAAGAGACCCAGTACTTC
CASSGTSKEETQYF
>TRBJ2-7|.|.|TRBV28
TGTGCCAGCGGCGGCGTGCAAGTCTACGAGCAGTACTTC
CASGGVQVYEQYF
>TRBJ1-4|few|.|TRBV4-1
TGCGCCAGCAGCCAAGTAGTGGCAGGGGCGCGGGAAAAACTGTTTTTT
CASSQVVAGAREKLFF
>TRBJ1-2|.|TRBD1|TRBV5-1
TGCGCCAGCAGCTTGGGGACAGGGGGTGGCTACACCTTC
CASSLGTGGGYTF
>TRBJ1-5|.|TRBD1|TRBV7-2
TGTGCCAGCAGCTTAGAAGGGACAGGGTTACAGCCCCAGCATTTT
CASSLEGTGLQPQHF
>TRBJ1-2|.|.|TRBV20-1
TGCAGTGCTAGTATCCATGGCTACACCTTC
CSASIHGYTF
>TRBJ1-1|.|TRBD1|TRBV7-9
TGTGCCAGCAGCTCTCGTATCTTCGGACAGGGGGGCACTGAAGCTTTCTTT
CASSSRIFGQGGTEAFF
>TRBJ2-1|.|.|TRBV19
TGTGCCAGTAGAATACAGGGCTTTGGTGAGCAGTTCTTC
CASRIQGFGEQFF
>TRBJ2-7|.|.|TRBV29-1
TGCAGCGTTGAACATCCAGCCCCGTCCTACGAGCAGTACTTC
CSVEHPAPSYEQYF
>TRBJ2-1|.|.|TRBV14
TGTGCCAGCAGCTACACTACGCTAAGGGATGAGCAGTTCTTC
CASSYTTLRDEQFF